A single count supports the clone carrying this T cell receptor beta chain. This specimen belongs to a study of blood T cell repertoires in COVID-19. Study summary: The United States, Italy and Spain provided the acute and convalescent COVID-19 samples.

Produced via immunoSEQ multiplex PCR; TCRdb's table is partial and in-frame only. There are approximately 190,000 clones in the sample; roughly nine tenths occur only once, and around 2.3% lies in the top ten. Sequencing was carried out using peripheral blood. The receptor comes from a man in his 70s with active or convalescent COVID-19.

Here the CDR3 DNA reads TGCAGTGCTAGTGACGCTCTAGACCCCGGGGAGCTGTTTTTT. Amino acids: CSASDALDPGELFF. The rearrangement joins TRBV20-1 to TRBJ2-2, with unresolved D. The V end was cut by 3 bases, the J end by 6 bases, with 14 bases between. CDR3 size: 14 residues. Germline CDR1 and CDR2: DFQATT and SNEGSKA (reference sequence).